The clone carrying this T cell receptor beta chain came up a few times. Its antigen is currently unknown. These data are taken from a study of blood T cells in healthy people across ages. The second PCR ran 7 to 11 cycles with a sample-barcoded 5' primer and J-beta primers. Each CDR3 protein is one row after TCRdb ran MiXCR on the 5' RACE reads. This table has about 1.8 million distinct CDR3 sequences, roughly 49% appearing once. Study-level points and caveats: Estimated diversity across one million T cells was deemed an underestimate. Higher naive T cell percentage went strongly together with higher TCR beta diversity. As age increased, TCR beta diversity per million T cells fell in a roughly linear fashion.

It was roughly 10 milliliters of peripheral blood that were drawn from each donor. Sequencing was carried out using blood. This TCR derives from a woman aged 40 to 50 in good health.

The CDR3 protein is CASSGVGYEQYF. The CDR3 DNA is TGTGCCAGCAGTGGGGTGGGCTACGAGCAGTACTTC. This chain uses TRBV6-2 or TRBV6-3 with TRBJ2-7; no firm D call. The CDR3 covers 12 residues. CDR1 MNHEY and CDR2 SVGEGT come from the germline V gene. The V and J ends lost 5 bases and 3 bases respectively, with 8 bases between them.